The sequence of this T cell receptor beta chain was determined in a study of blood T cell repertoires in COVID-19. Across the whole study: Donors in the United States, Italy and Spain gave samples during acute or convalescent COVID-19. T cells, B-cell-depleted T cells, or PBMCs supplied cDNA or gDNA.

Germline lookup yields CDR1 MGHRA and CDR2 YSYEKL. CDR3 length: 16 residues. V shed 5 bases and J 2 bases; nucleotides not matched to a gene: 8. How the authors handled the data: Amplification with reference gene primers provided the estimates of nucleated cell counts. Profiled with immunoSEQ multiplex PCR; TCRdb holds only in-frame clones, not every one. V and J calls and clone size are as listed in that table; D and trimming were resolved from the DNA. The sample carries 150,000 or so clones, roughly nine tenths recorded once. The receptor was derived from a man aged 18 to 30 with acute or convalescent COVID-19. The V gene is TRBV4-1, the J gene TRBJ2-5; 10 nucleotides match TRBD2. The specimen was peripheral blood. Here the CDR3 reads CASSEGASGGQETQYF. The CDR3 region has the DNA TGCGCCAGCAGCGAAGGGGCTAGCGGGGGTCAAGAGACCCAGTACTTC.